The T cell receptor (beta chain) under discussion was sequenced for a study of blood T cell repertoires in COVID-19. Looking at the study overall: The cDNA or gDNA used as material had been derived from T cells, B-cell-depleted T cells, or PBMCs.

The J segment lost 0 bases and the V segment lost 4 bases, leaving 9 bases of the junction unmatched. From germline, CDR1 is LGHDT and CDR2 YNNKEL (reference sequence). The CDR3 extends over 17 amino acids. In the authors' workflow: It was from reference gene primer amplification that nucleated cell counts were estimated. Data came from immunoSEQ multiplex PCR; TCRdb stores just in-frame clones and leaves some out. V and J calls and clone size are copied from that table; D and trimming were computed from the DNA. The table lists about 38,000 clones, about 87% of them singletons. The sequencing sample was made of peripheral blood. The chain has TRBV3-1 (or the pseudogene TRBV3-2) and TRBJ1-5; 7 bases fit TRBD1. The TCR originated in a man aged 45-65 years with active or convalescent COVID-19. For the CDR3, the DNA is TGTGCCAGCAGCCCCGGACAGGCCCTCTATAGCAATCAGCCCCAGCATTTT. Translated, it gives CASSPGQALYSNQPQHF.